Presented here are 21 T cell receptor beta chains from one specimen sequenced in a study of cytomegalovirus exposure and HLA in healthy donors. The PCR made use of 60 Vbeta and 13 Jbeta primers. Generated by immunoSEQ multiplex PCR, the TCRdb table keeps only in-frame clones and is missing some. Here the sample spans 80,000 to 95,000 clones, roughly 80% being singletons. Specimen: PBMCs. These receptors originate from a middle-aged woman in good health and CMV-seropositive.

The gene calls are TRBV21-1 and TRBJ1-4. TRBV21-1 has pseudogene status. The CDR3 contains 15 residues. CDR3 DNA sequence: TGTGCCAGCCGGGAGACCGAGGCAACTAATGAAAAACTGTTTTTT. Encoded protein: CASRETEATNEKLFF.

The chain has TRBV18 and TRBJ2-7, with TRBD2 as a possible D gene (6 bases). V was trimmed by 5 bases and J by 7 bases, leaving 15 bases between them. Germline lookup yields CDR1 KGHSH and CDR2 LQKENI. This CDR3 spans 13 amino acids. The CDR3 spells CASSEDYQGEQYF. The DNA of the CDR3 is TGTGCCAGCTCAGAGGACTACCAGGGAGAGCAGTACTTC.

The genes are TRBV9 and TRBJ1-5; 7 bases agree with TRBD1. Per the germline V gene, CDR1 is SGDLS and CDR2 is YYNGEE. Germline trimming cut 0 bases from V and 0 bases from J; bases unmatched to any gene: 9. This CDR3 spans 18 amino acids. The CDR3 sequence is CASSVVKEDRYSNQPQHF. CDR3 nucleotides: TGTGCCAGCAGCGTAGTTAAGGAGGACAGGTATAGCAATCAGCCCCAGCATTTT.

This clone showed up just a few times. The rearrangement links TRBV18 to TRBJ2-3, with TRBD2 matching 7 bases. Trimming cost V 0 bases and J 0 bases; bases outside gene matches: 3. This CDR3 has 16 amino acids. Germline V CDR1 and CDR2: KGHSH, LQKENI. The CDR3 DNA reads as TGTGCCAGCTCACCACCTCTAGCGGTTAGCACAGATACGCAGTATTTT. Translated: CASSPPLAVSTDTQYF.

This chain uses TRBV6-5 with TRBJ1-1; tentative D call: TRBD1 (5 bases). Germline loops: CDR1 MNHEY, CDR2 SVGAGI. CDR3 length equals 15 residues. Trimming cost V 2 bases and J 0 bases, with 10 bases left between them. The CDR3 loop reads CASSYAGTMNTEAFF. The CDR3 DNA reads as TGTGCCAGCAGTTACGCGGGGACCATGAACACTGAAGCTTTCTTT.

This chain uses TRBV30 with TRBJ2-7; TRBD1 might be the D (5 bases). The CDR3 is 13 residues long. V was shortened by 4 bases and J by 3 bases, with 13 bases between the two germline ends. Germline V gene lookup returns CDR1 GTSNPN and CDR2 SVGIG (reference sequence). CDR3 amino acids: CAWIRGGSYEQYF. CDR3 DNA: TGTGCCTGGATAAGGGGTGGAAGCTACGAGCAGTACTTC.

This clone is a singleton in its sample. The genes are TRBV11-3 and TRBJ2-3, with 11 bases fitting TRBD2. Looked up from germline, CDR1 is SGHNT and CDR2 is YENEEA. V trimming: 5 bases; J trimming: 5 bases; junction bases outside the gene matches: 6. The CDR3 has 15 residues. CDR3: CASSDVAGGEDTQYF. The CDR3, as DNA: TGTGCCAGCAGCGATGTAGCGGGGGGGGAAGATACGCAGTATTTT.

This clone is a singleton in its sample. V gene TRBV27 combines with J gene TRBJ1-3; 7 nucleotides line up with TRBD1. The CDR3 is made up of 14 amino acids. Per the germline V gene, CDR1 is MNHEY and CDR2 is SMNVEV (reference sequence). Trimming took 6 bases from V and 0 from J; bases not matched to a gene: 2. CDR3 residues: CASRQGTSGNTIYF. The CDR3 nucleotides read TGTGCCAGCAGACAGGGGACCTCTGGAAACACCATATATTTT.

In its sample, this clone was seen once. The chain has TRBV7-2 and TRBJ2-7; 8 nucleotides match TRBD2. Losses at the gene ends were 6 bases for V and 2 bases for J; bases not matched to a gene: 6. This CDR3 is built from 14 residues. Germline CDR1 reads SGHTA; CDR2 reads FQGNSA. CDR3 in DNA: TGTGCCAGCAGTCCGGGACTAGTTCCCTACGAGCAGTACTTC. This codes for CASSPGLVPYEQYF.

The chain recombines TRBV11-2 with TRBJ1-5, with 8 bases fitting TRBD1. V shed 4 bases, J shed 4 bases, and the junction held 6 bases outside the gene matches. The CDR3 spans 15 residues. Per germline, CDR1 SGHAT and CDR2 FQNNGV. The CDR3 nucleotides are TGTGCCAGCAGCTCGTTACAGGGGGGGAATCAGCCCCAGCATTTT. This sequence encodes CASSSLQGGNQPQHF.

The chain couples TRBV14 to TRBJ1-1; D is uncertain. V was clipped by 0 bases and J by 0 bases, with 8 bases between them. Germline CDR1 is SGHDN and CDR2 is FVKESK. The CDR3 length is 15 residues. The CDR3 nucleotides read TGTGCCAGCAGCCAAGACCCGAGCATGAACACTGAAGCTTTCTTT. Its protein product is CASSQDPSMNTEAFF. Full variable domain (outside the CDR3, taken from reference TRBV14 and TRBJ1-1): EAGVTQFPSHSVIEKGQTVTLRCDPISGHDNLYWYRRVMGKEIKFLLHFVKESKQDESGMPNNRFLAERTGGTYSTLKVQPAELEDSGVYFCASSQDPSMNTEAFFGQGTRLTVV.

V usage is TRBV12-2 and J usage is TRBJ1-1; TRBD1 is the table's D call, not checked against the DNA. TRBV12-2 is a pseudogene locus. The CDR3 covers 12 residues. This CDR3 reads CASRAQDTEAFF. CDR3 coding DNA: TGTGCAAGTCGCGCACAGGACACTGAAGCTTTCTTT.

The J gene is TRBJ2-7, the V gene TRBV9, with 8 positions matching TRBD1. The CDR3 is made up of 15 amino acids. The germline gives CDR1 SGDLS, CDR2 YYNGEE. Losses at the gene ends were 5 bases for V and 2 bases for J; bases not matched to a gene: 9. The CDR3 bases are TGTGCCAGCAGTGCTGGACAGGGAAGGACCTACGAGCAGTACTTC. Residues: CASSAGQGRTYEQYF. Filled out from reference TRBV9 and TRBJ2-7, the complete variable domain reads DSGVTQTPKHLITATGQRVTLRCSPRSGDLSVYWYQQSLDQGLQFLIQYYNGEERAKGNILERFSAQQFPDLHSELNLSSLELGDSALYFCASSAGQGRTYEQYFGPGTRLTVT.

This clone has a single count. This sequence joins TRBV29-1 and TRBJ1-1, with TRBD1 matching 11 bases. With V trimmed by 4 bases and J by 0 bases, 7 bases remained unmatched. This CDR3 has 16 residues. From germline, CDR1 is SQVTM and CDR2 ANQGSEA. The CDR3 DNA follows: TGCAGCGTTGGGGGGACAGGGGGGTTTCTGAACACTGAAGCTTTCTTT. Translation gives CSVGGTGGFLNTEAFF.

This chain uses TRBV5-1 with TRBJ1-6, with D perhaps TRBD1 (5 bases). Trimming left V 0 bases short and J 10 bases short, with 11 bases between. This CDR3 has 14 amino acids. Germline CDR1 and CDR2: SGHRS and YFSETQ. The CDR3 region has the DNA TGCGCCAGCAGCTTGGAGGGGCTGTACTCACCCCTCCACTTT. Translated: CASSLEGLYSPLHF.

V usage is TRBV2 and J usage is TRBJ2-7; a possible D gene is TRBD2 (6 bases). Germline V gene lookup returns CDR1 SNHLY and CDR2 FYNNEI. This CDR3 is built from 13 residues. V was trimmed by 6 bases and J by 0 bases, leaving 9 bases between them. The CDR3 DNA is TGTGCCAGCAGCGGGGGAAACTCCTACGAGCAGTACTTC. Translating it yields CASSGGNSYEQYF.

This chain connects TRBV10-2 to TRBJ2-7; the match to TRBD1 covers 8 bases. CDR1 is WSHSY and CDR2 is SAAADI in the germline V gene. This CDR3 is built from 14 residues. Trimming at V came to 3 bases and at J to 11 bases, leaving 12 bases not matched to a gene. The CDR3: CASSEQDRGAVKYF. The CDR3 nucleotides read TGCGCCAGCAGTGAACAAGACAGGGGCGCAGTCAAGTACTTC.

The chain joins TRBV29-1 to TRBJ2-7, with 7 bases that match TRBD2. With 6 bases clipped from V and 0 bases from J, the junction kept 5 bases outside the gene matches. The CDR3 extends over 13 amino acids. Germline V gives CDR1 SQVTM, CDR2 ANQGSEA. The CDR3 is CSVGTISSYEQYF. In nucleotides, the CDR3 is TGCAGCGTCGGGACTATCAGCTCCTACGAGCAGTACTTC.

This clone was picked up a small number of times. Other nucleotide sequences from this sample produce the same CDR3. This chain joins TRBV30 and TRBJ2-7; possible D gene TRBD1, 6 bases. The germline gives CDR1 GTSNPN, CDR2 SVGIG (reference sequence). V shed 0 bases and J shed 3 bases, with 6 bases lying between them. This CDR3 region has 12 residues. The CDR3, as DNA: TGTGCCTGGAGTGTAGGGGGCTACGAGCAGTACTTC. It specifies CAWSVGGYEQYF. Variable domain in full (rest from reference TRBV30 and TRBJ2-7): SQTIHQWPATLVQPVGSPLSLECTVEGTSNPNLYWYRQAAGRGLQLLFYSVGIGQISSEVPQNLSASRPQDRQFILSSKKLLLSDSGFYLCAWSVGGYEQYFGPGTRLTVT.

The chain is built from TRBV18 and TRBJ2-1, with 10 positions matching TRBD2. Germline V gene data show CDR1 as KGHSH and CDR2 as LQKENI. The CDR3 spans 17 residues. V was clipped by 6 bases and J by 2 bases; unmatched bases: 10. CDR3 sequence reads: CASSLTVAGGPYNEQFF. The CDR3 DNA follows: TGTGCCAGCTCTTTGACAGTAGCGGGGGGACCCTACAATGAGCAGTTCTTC.

To note about this clone: Other DNA sequences in this specimen translate into the identical CDR3. The V and J genes are TRBV9 and TRBJ1-5, with D possibly being TRBD1 (5 bases). Germline loops: CDR1 SGDLS, CDR2 YYNGEE. The CDR3 is made up of 13 amino acids. V was cut by 0 bases and J by 5 bases, with 6 bases left in between. The DNA of the CDR3 is TGTGCCAGCAGCGTAGCGACAGATCAGCCCCAGCATTTT. Its protein is CASSVATDQPQHF. Drawing the rest from reference TRBV9 and TRBJ1-5, the complete variable domain is DSGVTQTPKHLITATGQRVTLRCSPRSGDLSVYWYQQSLDQGLQFLIQYYNGEERAKGNILERFSAQQFPDLHSELNLSSLELGDSALYFCASSVATDQPQHFGDGTRLSIL.